The 19 T cell receptor beta chains below all came from one sample that was sequenced in a study of blood T cell repertoires in COVID-19. Data came from immunoSEQ multiplex PCR; TCRdb stores just in-frame clones and leaves some out. This table holds over 150,000 clones, about 88% found once. What was sequenced was peripheral blood. These receptors originate from a man aged 50-59 years with COVID-19, enrolled during active disease.

In DNA, the CDR3 is TGTGCCAGTAGTTCCTTCTATAGCAATCAGCCCCAGCATTTT. Translation gives CASSSFYSNQPQHF. V is TRBV19 and J is TRBJ1-5; D is unclear. This CDR3 region has 14 residues. Germline-derived CDR1 and CDR2 are LNHDA and SQIVND (reference sequence). Trimming cost V 5 bases and J 0 bases, with 8 bases left between them.

The V gene is TRBV18, the J gene TRBJ2-3; 8 bases are a match to TRBD1. This CDR3 is 16 amino acids long. Per the germline V gene, CDR1 is KGHSH and CDR2 is LQKENI. After removal of 0 bases from V and 1 base from J, the junction contained 3 bases not matched to a gene. The CDR3 loop is CASSPPAQGGTDTQYF. The CDR3 DNA reads TGTGCCAGCTCACCACCGGCACAGGGGGGCACAGATACGCAGTATTTT.

The rearrangement links TRBV5-4 to TRBJ1-2; 8 bases map to TRBD1. V dropped 4 bases and J dropped 4; count of bases not matched to a gene: 12. Germline CDR1 reads SGHNT; CDR2 reads YYREEE (reference sequence). This CDR3 has 16 amino acids. The DNA of the CDR3 is TGTGCCAGCAGCCCGGCCCCCGGACAGGGTGGCTATGGCTACACCTTC. Its translation: CASSPAPGQGGYGYTF.

The CDR3 reads CASSDRAGGTDTQYF. In DNA, the CDR3 is TGTGCCAGCAGTGACAGGGCGGGAGGCACAGATACGCAGTATTTT. The genes are TRBV6-4 and TRBJ2-3, with 7 bases fitting TRBD2. This CDR3 has 15 amino acids. V gave up 2 bases and J gave up 1 base; unmatched junction bases: 3. The V gene's germline CDR1 is MRHNA and CDR2 SNTAGT.

This chain links TRBV5-1 with TRBJ1-4; TRBD1 aligns across 7 bases. The V segment lost 0 bases and the J segment 0 bases; nucleotides outside the gene matches: 8. Looked up from germline, CDR1 is SGHRS and CDR2 is YFSETQ. There are 18 residues in the CDR3. The CDR3, as DNA: TGCGCCAGCAGCTTGGATCCCCCAGGGACAGCAACTAATGAAAAACTGTTTTTT. It codes for CASSLDPPGTATNEKLFF.

There are a few counts of this clone. The chain couples TRBV19 to TRBJ1-5, with a tentative D call TRBD1 (5 bases). Trimming removed 5 bases at V and 7 bases at J, with 12 bases between. The V gene's germline CDR1 is LNHDA and CDR2 SQIVND (reference sequence). The CDR3 runs 13 residues. The CDR3 DNA sequence: TGTGCCAGTAGTCCAGGGTTGGAACAGCCCCAGCATTTT. It translates to CASSPGLEQPQHF.

V and J are TRBV7-2 and TRBJ1-6, with TRBD1 matching 9 bases. Trimming took 6 bases from V and 7 from J; bases not matched to a gene: 4. The length of the CDR3 is 14 residues. In germline, CDR1 is SGHTA, CDR2 FQGNSA. CDR3 coding DNA: TGTGCCAGCAGAGGGACAGGGAGGAATTCACCCCTCCACTTT. It specifies CASRGTGRNSPLHF.

V and J are TRBV5-1 and TRBJ2-2; 14 bases agree with TRBD2. The V and J ends lost 4 bases and 6 bases, in that order; junction bases with no gene match: 11. Germline V gene data show CDR1 as SGHRS and CDR2 as YFSETQ. This CDR3 spans 18 amino acids. The CDR3 DNA is TGCGCCAGCAGCGCTGGACTAGCGGGAGGAGGAGGTGCCGGGGAGCTGTTTTTT. This codes for CASSAGLAGGGGAGELFF.

The chain links TRBV6-2 or TRBV6-3 to TRBJ2-5, with D possibly TRBD1 on 7 matching bases. Germline assignment: CDR1 MNHEY and CDR2 SVGEGT. Trimming took 5 bases from V and 2 from J, leaving 18 bases between them. This CDR3 region has 16 residues. CDR3 sequence reads: CASSRRGLLTQETQYF. CDR3 nucleotide sequence: TGTGCCAGCAGTCGGAGGGGGCTTTTGACACAAGAGACCCAGTACTTC.

V and J are TRBV3-1 (or the pseudogene TRBV3-2) and TRBJ2-4, with D possibly being TRBD2 (5 bases). CDR3 length: 16 amino acids. Germline CDR1 is LGHDT and CDR2 is YNNKEL (reference sequence). The V gene lost 0 bases and the J gene lost 5 bases, with 14 bases spanning the gap. The CDR3 reads CASSQEPRAGQNIQYF. CDR3 bases: TGTGCCAGCAGCCAAGAACCGAGGGCCGGCCAAAACATTCAGTACTTC.

V is TRBV6-6 and J is TRBJ2-3, with 12 positions matching TRBD2. Germline V CDR1 and CDR2: MNHNY, SVGAGI (reference sequence). Trimming removed 6 bases from V and 5 bases from J; junction bases left unmatched: 9. This CDR3 contains 16 residues. The CDR3 region has the DNA TGTGCCAGCAGAGATCTAGCGGGGGGGCTCGGAGATACGCAGTATTTT. Amino acids: CASRDLAGGLGDTQYF.

The chain's CDR3 is CASSWQGGGTDTQYF. In DNA form, the CDR3 reads TGCGCCAGCAGCTGGCAGGGGGGTGGGACAGATACGCAGTATTTT. J is TRBJ2-3 and V is TRBV5-1, with D possibly TRBD1 on 7 matching bases. The CDR3 contains 15 residues. The V gene's germline CDR1 is SGHRS and CDR2 YFSETQ. V lost 3 bases and J 3 bases, leaving 14 bases between the germline ends.

The genes are TRBV15 and TRBJ1-1; D may be TRBD1 (5 bases). Per germline, CDR1 LNHNV and CDR2 YYDKDF (reference sequence). This CDR3 contains 13 residues. V was trimmed by 4 bases and J by 7 bases, leaving 13 bases between them. The DNA of the CDR3 is TGTGCCACCAGCACAGGGCCGGGTCGTGAAGCTTTCTTT. This gives the protein CATSTGPGREAFF.

CDR3: CASILTASTTGVDGYTF. As DNA, the CDR3 is TGTGCCAGCATCTTGACCGCTTCAACCACAGGGGTTGATGGCTACACCTTC. The V gene is TRBV7-2, the J gene TRBJ1-2; 7 nucleotides agree with TRBD1. Germline trimming cut 7 bases from V and 6 bases from J; bases unmatched to any gene: 20. Germline CDR1 is SGHTA and CDR2 is FQGNSA. The CDR3 has 17 residues. Together with reference TRBV7-2 and TRBJ1-2, the CDR3 gives the full variable domain: GAGVSQSPSNKVTEKGKDVELRCDPISGHTALYWYRQSLGQGLEFLIYFQGNSAPDKSGLPSDRFSAERTGGSVSTLTIQRTQQEDSAVYLCASILTASTTGVDGYTFGSGTRLTVV.

The chain is built from TRBV15 and TRBJ2-1, with 7 bases aligning to TRBD1. Per the germline V gene, CDR1 is LNHNV and CDR2 is YYDKDF (reference sequence). The length of the CDR3 is 15 residues. Trimming took 0 bases from V and 4 from J; bases not matched to a gene: 3. The DNA of the CDR3 is TGTGCCACCAGCAGAGATCAGGGACAGTACAATGAGCAGTTCTTC. It encodes CATSRDQGQYNEQFF. Combining the CDR3 with reference TRBV15 and TRBJ2-1 gives the whole variable domain DAMVIQNPRYQVTQFGKPVTLSCSQTLNHNVMYWYQQKSSQAPKLLFHYYDKDFNNEADTPDNFQSRRPNTSFCFLDIRSPGLGDTAMYLCATSRDQGQYNEQFFGPGTRLTVL.

The CDR3 DNA is TGTGCCAGCTCACAGACAGCTAGCACAGATACGCAGTATTTT. This encodes CASSQTASTDTQYF. This rearrangement joins TRBV18 to TRBJ2-3; tentatively, D is TRBD1 (5 bases). Trimming pared 4 bases from V and 0 bases from J, leaving 8 bases between. This CDR3 is 14 amino acids long. Per the germline V gene, CDR1 is KGHSH and CDR2 is LQKENI.

The chain recombines TRBV9 with TRBJ2-7; possible D gene TRBD1, 6 bases. There are 14 residues in the CDR3. The germline V gene has CDR1 SGDLS and CDR2 YYNGEE. Trimming removed 3 bases from V and 3 bases from J, with 13 bases in between. The CDR3 region has the DNA TGTGCCAGCAGCGCACGACAGGAACGCTACGAGCAGTACTTC. It codes for CASSARQERYEQYF.

The chain uses TRBV15 and TRBJ2-7; TRBD2 is a possible D gene (6 bases). The CDR3 consists of 14 residues. Germline V gene data show CDR1 as LNHNV and CDR2 as YYDKDF (reference sequence). With 1 base removed from V and 4 bases from J, the gap between germline ends came to 11 bases. DNA of the CDR3: TGTGCCACCAGCAGAGCTAGCGTTGGATACGAGCAGTACTTC. Its translation is CATSRASVGYEQYF.

This clone has just a few counts. The rearrangement links TRBV7-8 to TRBJ1-5; the D gene is possibly TRBD1 (5 bases). The CDR3 sequence is 15 residues long. V was trimmed by 5 bases and J by 0 bases, leaving 11 bases between them. From germline, CDR1 is SGHVS and CDR2 FQNEAQ. For the CDR3, the DNA is TGTGCCAGCAGCCAGACAGAGCTTAGCAATCAGCCCCAGCATTTT. Encoded protein: CASSQTELSNQPQHF.